This T cell receptor beta chain was identified during a study of T cell clonotyping in hematopoietic cell transplantation. Whole-study findings and limits: Higher Inverse Simpson Index values in graft donor and pretransplant recipient predicted broader posttransplant TCR diversity.

Described time point: recipient sample about 28 days before transplant, after cytoreduction. Clones were read by immunoSEQ multiplex PCR, and TCRdb kept only the in-frame ones, dropping some. This sample has some 26,000 clones, with approximately 81% found just once. This CDR3 is 17 amino acids long. V shed 6 bases, J shed 2 bases, and the junction held 12 bases outside the gene matches. Germline CDR1 reads MNHEY; CDR2 reads SMNVEV (reference sequence). Comment on this clone: Its antigen is currently unknown.

This sample comprised peripheral blood mononuclear cells, obtained before stem cell transplant. The genes are TRBV27 and TRBJ2-5; 10 positions agree with TRBD1. This receptor was taken from a man aged 35 to 55 with acute myeloid leukemia. Some clones in this sample may be carry-over from other donors' samples. The CDR3 DNA is TGTGCCAGCAGCCGACCGGACAGGGGGGGTTATCAAGAGACCCAGTACTTC. This sequence encodes CASSRPDRGGYQETQYF.